This T cell receptor beta chain was sequenced during a study of OX40 agonist ivuxolimab in advanced cancers. Study conclusions and caveats: There were, on average, more expanded clones in CD8+ T cells than in CD4+.

Exclusion of a patient followed from autoimmune disease history or systemic immunosuppression. Concerning this clone itself: Antigen unknown.

Sequencing was performed with immunoSEQ multiplex PCR; in TCRdb, only in-frame clones are kept and a portion is missing. The repertoire holds more than 75,000 clones, with 89% as singletons. This receptor was taken from an adult with an advanced solid tumor such as melanoma, head and neck, liver or kidney cancer. The sequences come from CD4+ or CD8+ T cells sorted from blood, collected in a trial of the OX40 agonist ivuxolimab.

This CDR3 is CASSEWGQGSYEQYF. The CDR3 coding sequence is TGTGCCAGCAGTGAATGGGGACAGGGATCCTACGAGCAGTACTTC. V usage is TRBV2 and J usage is TRBJ2-7; TRBD1 aligns across 9 bases. This CDR3 is 15 amino acids long. The V segment lost 2 bases and the J segment 1 base; nucleotides outside the gene matches: 3. Germline lookup yields CDR1 SNHLY and CDR2 FYNNEI.